This is a list of T cell receptor beta chains from one sample in a study of blood T cell repertoires in COVID-19. Repertoires were generated with immunoSEQ multiplex PCR, while TCRdb's copy carries only in-frame clones and drops some. The sample carries 250,000 to 300,000 clones, around 83% recorded once. Material: peripheral blood. These receptors all come from a man aged 18 to 29 with active or convalescent COVID-19. The conserved cysteine and the conserved F or W are not part of the CDR3 here.

cdr3_aa	v_call	j_call	cdr3_length
ASSVTAGLAGARDTQY	TRBV7-2	TRBJ2-3	16
SVAQVDYGYT	TRBV29-1	TRBJ1-2	10
ASSTQTGAEAF	TRBV6-5	TRBJ1-1	11
ASSYDGDFYNEQF	TRBV6-2/TRBV6-3	TRBJ2-1	13
ASSLALAGRETQY	TRBV5-1	TRBJ2-5	13
ASSLGDQPQH	TRBV18	TRBJ1-5	10
ASSAYLAGASTGELF	TRBV4-3	TRBJ2-2	15
ASSQQTGNEKLF	TRBV5-1	TRBJ1-4	12
ASSPRGQETQY	TRBV7-9	TRBJ2-5	11
ASSALRGQPQH	TRBV2	TRBJ1-5	11
ASSKNRQPLEQY	TRBV21-1	TRBJ2-7	12
ASSPSGGRAYEQY	TRBV19	TRBJ2-7	13
ASSLGLAGEETQY	TRBV9	TRBJ2-5	13
ASSYSSGGYTYEQY	TRBV6-2/TRBV6-3	TRBJ2-7	14
ASSLWGVNQPQH	TRBV5-4	TRBJ1-5	12
ATLGQGQETQY	TRBV10-3	TRBJ2-5	11
ASSKDRGYNEQF	TRBV6-5	TRBJ2-1	12
ASSQLGTALWDPLH	TRBV4-1	TRBJ1-6	14
ASSLMEGGGNQPQH	TRBV2	TRBJ1-5	14
ASPLDNIRVGVQEPNEQY	TRBV10-1	TRBJ2-7	18
ASSPGLAGADTQY	TRBV4-3	TRBJ2-3	13
ASIPKRTGGGYT	TRBV19	TRBJ1-2	12
ASSPLDSGSTDTQY	TRBV5-1	TRBJ2-3	14
ASSLGDSSVDTQY	TRBV5-4	TRBJ2-3	13
ASVQGSGNTIY	TRBV25-1	TRBJ1-3	11
ASSLGANQPQH	TRBV18	TRBJ1-5	11
ASSLGDREDTGELF	TRBV5-1	TRBJ2-2	14
ATSGTSGKTNNEQF	TRBV24-1	TRBJ2-1	14
ASSSGTEETQY	TRBV18	TRBJ2-5	11
ASSQAARENNSPLH	TRBV4-2	TRBJ1-6	14
ASSRTGVSDEQY	TRBV3-1/TRBV3-2	TRBJ2-7	12
ASRSERVRQY	TRBV6-6	TRBJ2-7	10
ASKLQGAGDYGYT	TRBV6-5	TRBJ1-2	13
ASSHGQGAGEQY	TRBV3-1/TRBV3-2	TRBJ2-7	12
ASSTNRGRFYNEQF	TRBV19	TRBJ2-1	14
ASSAIWTGRGVFSGSPLH	TRBV6-1	TRBJ1-6	18
ASSSDFFGQY	TRBV11-2	TRBJ2-7	10
ASSQDGLGGSGNTIY	TRBV4-1	TRBJ1-3	15
SVDAGTSGSYEQY	TRBV29-1	TRBJ2-7	13
ASSQFPGLATDTQY	TRBV4-3	TRBJ2-3	14
ASSIGYGTHEQY	TRBV19	TRBJ2-7	12
ASSSGTGASEQY	TRBV6-5	TRBJ2-7	12
ASSSRDRGNEQF	TRBV11-2	TRBJ2-1	12
ASRRNSSPGDNEQF	TRBV7-6	TRBJ2-1	14